In this sample, the clone carrying this TCR beta chain turned up once. Profiled with immunoSEQ multiplex PCR; TCRdb holds only in-frame clones, not every one. The sample includes about 410,000 clones, around 91% of them seen just once. This entry comes from a study of blood T cell repertoires in COVID-19. Per germline, CDR1 GTSNPN and CDR2 SVGIG (reference sequence). CDR3 length: 13 residues. V dropped 1 base and J dropped 2; count of bases not matched to a gene: 0. J is TRBJ1-2 and V is TRBV30; 8 bases fit TRBD1. The sequence came from a man aged 18 to 30 who had recovered from COVID-19. Sequencing was performed on PBMCs or T cells enriched from blood (not recorded which). The CDR3 sequence: CAWSGQGNYGYTF. The CDR3 nucleotides are TGTGCCTGGAGTGGACAGGGGAACTATGGCTACACCTTC.